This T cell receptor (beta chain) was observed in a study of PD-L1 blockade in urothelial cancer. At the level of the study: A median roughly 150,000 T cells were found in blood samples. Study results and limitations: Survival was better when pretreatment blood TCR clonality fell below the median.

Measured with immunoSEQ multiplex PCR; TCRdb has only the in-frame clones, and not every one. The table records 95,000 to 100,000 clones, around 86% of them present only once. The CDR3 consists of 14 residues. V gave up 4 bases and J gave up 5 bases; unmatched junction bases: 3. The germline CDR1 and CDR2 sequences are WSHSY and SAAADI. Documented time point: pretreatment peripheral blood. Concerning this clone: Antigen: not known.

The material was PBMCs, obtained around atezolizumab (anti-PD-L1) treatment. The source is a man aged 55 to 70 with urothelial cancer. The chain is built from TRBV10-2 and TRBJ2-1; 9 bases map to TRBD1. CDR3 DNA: TGCGCCAGCAGTGCCGGGACAGGGAACAATGAGCAGTTCTTC. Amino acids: CASSAGTGNNEQFF.